Listed below are T cell receptor beta chains from one sample, sequenced in a study of T cell changes during pregnancy in multiple sclerosis. Libraries were prepared by immunoSEQ multiplex PCR; TCRdb keeps only in-frame clonotypes and omits some of them. The profile shows 50,000 to 80,000 clones, roughly 90% of them singletons. The sequences come from peripheral blood, collected in the second trimester of pregnancy. The receptors stem from a female donor with multiple sclerosis, enrolled in a pregnancy study. CDR3s include the opening cysteine and the closing phenylalanine or tryptophan. D genes are given only for firm matches. The size entry is marked missing in some rows and otherwise reads once, few, many or a size class.

>.|TRBJ2-1|TRBV27|.
TGTGCCAGCAGGCGCTACAATGAGCAGTTCTTC
CASRRYNEQFF
>.|TRBJ2-1|TRBV25-1|TRBD2
TGTGCCAGCAGTGAATATAAAGCGGGAGGGTTGGAGGAGCAGTTCTTC
CASSEYKAGGLEEQFF
>once|TRBJ2-3|TRBV6-1|TRBD2
TGTGCCAGCAGTGGGACTAGCGGAGAGGGAGCAGATACGCAGTATTTT
CASSGTSGEGADTQYF
>.|TRBJ2-1|TRBV6-4|.
TGTGCCAGCAGTGACTCGTCTAGCCCGAAAGATGAGCAGTTCTTC
CASSDSSSPKDEQFF
>.|TRBJ2-6|TRBV5-1|.
TGCGCCAGCAGCTTGGCGGAGGGGCCTTCGGGGGCCAACGTCCTGACTTTC
CASSLAEGPSGANVLTF
>.|TRBJ2-2|TRBV7-7|.
TGTGCTAGCAGCTCCTCGGGGTTCGACACCGGGGAGCTGTTTTTT
CASSSSGFDTGELFF
>.|TRBJ2-1|TRBV27|.
TGTGCCACCTCGAGTGTAAGCTCCTACAATGAGCAGTTCTTC
CATSSVSSYNEQFF
>.|TRBJ2-1|TRBV6-6|TRBD2
TGTGCCAGCATTGTTGGGACTAGCGGGGCGTACAATGAGCAGTTCTTC
CASIVGTSGAYNEQFF
>.|TRBJ1-2|TRBV6-5|.
TGTGCCAGCATTTCTAGTGGAGCCAGGGATGGCTACACCTTC
CASISSGARDGYTF
>.|TRBJ1-2|TRBV28|.
TGTGCCAGCAGTTTGCAGGTCAGGAGGGGCTACACCTTC
CASSLQVRRGYTF
>.|TRBJ1-4|TRBV2|.
TGTGCCAGCAGTGAATTCAGGGCGACTAATGAAAAACTGTTTTTT
CASSEFRATNEKLFF
>.|TRBJ2-5|TRBV29-1|.
TGCAGCGTTGAAGTGACTATGGAGACCCAGTACTTC
CSVEVTMETQYF
>.|TRBJ2-3|TRBV4-3|TRBD2
TGCGCCAGCAGCCAAGATTCGCCTAGCGGGTCAGGAGATACGCAGTATTTT
CASSQDSPSGSGDTQYF
>.|TRBJ2-1|TRBV25-1|TRBD1
TGTGCCAGCAGTACTCGCCGGGACAGGGCCCACAATGAGCAGTTCTTC
CASSTRRDRAHNEQFF
>.|TRBJ1-4|TRBV19|TRBD1
TGTGCCAGTAGTTGGGACAGTGGTAATGAAAAACTGTTTTTT
CASSWDSGNEKLFF
>.|TRBJ1-6|TRBV28|.
TGTGCCAGCAGGCCGGGTTATTCACCCCTCCACTTT
CASRPGYSPLHF
>.|TRBJ2-1|TRBV21-1|.
TGTGCCAGCAAAGGAGCTTCTCCCCTGGACAGGGGCTCCTACAATGAGCAGTTCTTC
CASKGASPLDRGSYNEQFF
>.|TRBJ1-4|TRBV9|.
TGTGCCAGCAGCGTCGGGGTTAATGAAAAACTGTTTTTT
CASSVGVNEKLFF
>.|TRBJ2-7|TRBV23-1|TRBD2
TGCGCCAGCAGTCAATCGGGCTTGACTAGCGGGGCCTACGAGCAGTACTTC
CASSQSGLTSGAYEQYF
>.|TRBJ2-1|TRBV4-1|.
TGCGCCAGCAGCCAAGATCTACTTCGGAATGAGCAGTTCTTC
CASSQDLLRNEQFF
>once|TRBJ2-3|TRBV5-4|TRBD1
TGTGCCAGCAGCCCCGGGACAGGGGGTGTGGATACGCAGTATTTT
CASSPGTGGVDTQYF
>once|TRBJ1-4|TRBV7-8|.
TGTGCCAGCAGCATTGGCGGGGGGGATGAAAAACTGTTTTTT
CASSIGGGDEKLFF
>.|TRBJ1-1|TRBV14|TRBD1
TGTGCCAGCAGCAATCACCGACAGGGGACTGAAGCTTTCTTT
CASSNHRQGTEAFF
>.|TRBJ2-3|TRBV9|.
TGTGCCAGCAGCGTAGGGGTGACTGTAAGCACAGATACGCAGTATTTT
CASSVGVTVSTDTQYF
>.|TRBJ2-1|TRBV4-2|.
TGTGCCAGCAGCCAAGTATCCGACAATGAGCAGTTCTTC
CASSQVSDNEQFF
>.|TRBJ2-2|TRBV6-5|.
TGTGCCAGCCAGTCGAACACCGGGGAGCTGTTTTTT
CASQSNTGELFF
>.|TRBJ1-4|TRBV5-1|.
TGCGCCAGCAGCTTAAGTTGGGGCGATGAAAAACTGTTTTTT
CASSLSWGDEKLFF
>.|TRBJ2-7|TRBV5-4|TRBD2
TGTGCCAGCAGCCCGAAGGCTAGCGGGAGTGGGGAGCAGTACTTC
CASSPKASGSGEQYF
>.|TRBJ2-1|TRBV10-3|.
TGTGCCATCAGTGAACGGGGAGAGGTCTACAATGAGCAGTTCTTC
CAISERGEVYNEQFF
>.|TRBJ2-2|TRBV4-2|TRBD2
TGTGCCAGCAGCCCGAATCCAGCGGGAGGGATTGGGGGGCACGGGGAGCTGTTTTTT
CASSPNPAGGIGGHGELFF
>.|TRBJ1-1|TRBV7-3|TRBD1
TGTGCCAGCAGCTTAAGCACAGGGGGCACTGAAGCTTTCTTT
CASSLSTGGTEAFF
>.|TRBJ1-2|TRBV11-2|TRBD1
TGTGCCAGCAGCCGAGGGACAGGCCCCCTCAGCTATGGCTACACCTTC
CASSRGTGPLSYGYTF
>.|TRBJ2-5|TRBV28|.
TGTGCCAGCAGTACTTACCTCCAAGAGACCCAGTACTTC
CASSTYLQETQYF
>.|TRBJ1-2|TRBV7-2|TRBD1
TGTGCCAGCAGCCCCCGGACAGGGAATAACTATGGCTACACCTTC
CASSPRTGNNYGYTF
>.|TRBJ2-3|TRBV5-1|TRBD2
TGCGCCAGCAGCTTGACGGGGACTAGCGGACACACAGATACGCAGTATTTT
CASSLTGTSGHTDTQYF
>.|TRBJ2-2|TRBV5-1|.
TGCGCCAGCAGCATAGACGGGAGCACCGGGGAGCTGTTTTTT
CASSIDGSTGELFF
>.|TRBJ2-3|TRBV6-5|.
TGTGCCAGCACCCGCCGCGGGGTCACAGATACGCAGTATTTT
CASTRRGVTDTQYF
>.|TRBJ2-3|TRBV2|.
TGTGCCAGCAGTGCTGAACCAAGGGGGGATACGCAGTATTTT
CASSAEPRGDTQYF
>.|TRBJ2-1|TRBV5-1|TRBD2
TGCGCCAGCAGCTTGGTAGATAGCGGGAGCCACAATGAGCAGTTCTTC
CASSLVDSGSHNEQFF
>.|TRBJ1-4|TRBV30|.
TGTGCCTGGAGTGCCCCCAGGGGAACTAATGAAAAACTGTTTTTT
CAWSAPRGTNEKLFF
>.|TRBJ1-2|TRBV10-1|.
TGCGCCAGCAGTGAGGGCCAGGGGTATGGCTACACCTTC
CASSEGQGYGYTF
>.|TRBJ1-1|TRBV6-1|TRBD1
TGTGCCAGCATTTTCAGACAGGGGGGCACTGAAGCTTTCTTT
CASIFRQGGTEAFF
>.|TRBJ2-5|TRBV28|.
TGTGCCAGCAGTTTAGACAGGCAAGAGACCCAGTACTTC
CASSLDRQETQYF